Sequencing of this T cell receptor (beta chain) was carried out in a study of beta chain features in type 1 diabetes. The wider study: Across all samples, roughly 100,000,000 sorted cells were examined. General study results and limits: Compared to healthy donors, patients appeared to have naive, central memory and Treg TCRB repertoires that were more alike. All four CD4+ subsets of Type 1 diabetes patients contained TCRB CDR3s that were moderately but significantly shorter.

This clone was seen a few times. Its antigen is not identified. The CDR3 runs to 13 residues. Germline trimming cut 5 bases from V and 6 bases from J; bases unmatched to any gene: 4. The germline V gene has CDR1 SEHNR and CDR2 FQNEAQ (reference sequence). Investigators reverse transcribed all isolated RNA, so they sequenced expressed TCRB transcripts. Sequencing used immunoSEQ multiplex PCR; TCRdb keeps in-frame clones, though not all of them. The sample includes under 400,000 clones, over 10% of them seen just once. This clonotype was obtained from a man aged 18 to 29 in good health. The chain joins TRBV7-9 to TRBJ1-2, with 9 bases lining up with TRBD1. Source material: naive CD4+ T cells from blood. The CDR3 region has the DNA TGTGCCAGCAGCATCCGGGACAGGGATGGCTACACCTTC. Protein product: CASSIRDRDGYTF.